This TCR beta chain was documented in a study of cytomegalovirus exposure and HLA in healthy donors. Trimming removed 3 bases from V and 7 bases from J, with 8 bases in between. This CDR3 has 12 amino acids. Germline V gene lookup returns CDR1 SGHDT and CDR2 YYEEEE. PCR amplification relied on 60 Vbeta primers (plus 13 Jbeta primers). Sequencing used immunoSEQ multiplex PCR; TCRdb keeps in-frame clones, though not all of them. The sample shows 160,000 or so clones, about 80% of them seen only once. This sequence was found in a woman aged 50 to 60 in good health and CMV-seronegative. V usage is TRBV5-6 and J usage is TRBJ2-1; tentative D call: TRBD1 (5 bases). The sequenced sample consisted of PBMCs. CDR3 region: CASSSRQNEQFF. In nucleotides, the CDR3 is TGTGCCAGCAGCTCCAGACAGAATGAGCAGTTCTTC.